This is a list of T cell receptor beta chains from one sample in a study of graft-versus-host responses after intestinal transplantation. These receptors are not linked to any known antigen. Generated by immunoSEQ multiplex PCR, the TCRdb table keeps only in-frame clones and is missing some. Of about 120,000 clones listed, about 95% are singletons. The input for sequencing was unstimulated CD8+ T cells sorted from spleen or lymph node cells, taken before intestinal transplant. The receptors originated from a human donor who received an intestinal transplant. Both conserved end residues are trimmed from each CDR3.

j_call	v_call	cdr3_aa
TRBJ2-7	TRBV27	ASSPYDRSPYEQY
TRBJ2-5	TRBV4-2	ASSVRTGYQETQY
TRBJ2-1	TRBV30	AWSTGNEQF
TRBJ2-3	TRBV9	ASSVDGSGYTDTQY
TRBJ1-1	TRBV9	ASSPRGNKNTEAF
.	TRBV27	ASSAAQISYEQY
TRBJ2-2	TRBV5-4	ASSLSRAPGYSGELF
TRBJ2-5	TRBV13	ASSLGREETQY
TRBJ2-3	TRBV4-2	ASSQAGERELSDTQY
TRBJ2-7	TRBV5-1	ASSSPGSGSHEQY
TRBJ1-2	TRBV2	ASSERELANYGYT
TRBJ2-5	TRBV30	AVDNLRPLTSGRGFRETQY
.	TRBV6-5	ASSPGDRAYEQY
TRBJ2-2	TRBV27	ASSAGYGTGELF
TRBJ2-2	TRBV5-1	ASSSQSGELF
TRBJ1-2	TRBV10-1	ASSDRDRANYGYT
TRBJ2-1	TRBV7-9	ASSFSGTPNNEQF
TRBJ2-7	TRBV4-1	ASSQGTGTGYEQY
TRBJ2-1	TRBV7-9	ASSPRSAGAFYNEQF
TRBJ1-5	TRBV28	ASSPWGQLNQPQH
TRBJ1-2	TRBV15	ATSSSSSPSADTNYGYT
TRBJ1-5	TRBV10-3	AISESLGGQPQH
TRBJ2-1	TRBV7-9	ASSPPEGNYNEQF
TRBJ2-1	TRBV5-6	ASSPGLAGGPSYNEQF
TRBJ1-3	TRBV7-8	ASSFLGDGNTIY
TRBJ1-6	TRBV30	AWRTGENSPLH
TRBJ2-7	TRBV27	ASSTRDRALPSYEQY
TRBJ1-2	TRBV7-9	ASSLAAGGGYGYT
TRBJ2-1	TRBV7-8	ASSPRLAGHDEQF
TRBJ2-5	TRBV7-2	ASVPSGNQTQY
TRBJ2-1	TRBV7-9	ASSLRDFNEQF
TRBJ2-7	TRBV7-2	ASSLAPSGGYEQY
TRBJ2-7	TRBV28	ASSPRGGASYEQY
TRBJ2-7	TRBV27	ASSRGSGLSYEQY
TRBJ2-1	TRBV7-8	ASSPNAGAGNYNEQF
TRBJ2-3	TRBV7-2	ASSLVAGAFTDTQY
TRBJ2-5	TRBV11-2	ASSEMSWIIVDETQY
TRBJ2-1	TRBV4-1	ASSLKELRNNEQF
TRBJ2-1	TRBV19	ASSIDLAGNEQF
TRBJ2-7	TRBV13	ASSLGAGSSYEQY
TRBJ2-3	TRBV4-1	ASSQDGDTQY
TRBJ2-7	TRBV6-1	ASTRGQSSEQY
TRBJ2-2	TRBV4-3	ASSQDTIRGLSGELF
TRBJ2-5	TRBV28	ASSRTGRRGEQY
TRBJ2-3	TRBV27	ASSLYFTDTQY
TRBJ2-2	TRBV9	ASSPPVAPSGITGELF
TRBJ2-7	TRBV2	ASKGPGDFSYEQY
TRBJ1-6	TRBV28	ASSLIENSPLH
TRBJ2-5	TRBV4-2	ASSQVLSETQY
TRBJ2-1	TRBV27	ASSLNREWDNEQF
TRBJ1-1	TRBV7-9	ASSLSTGLNTEAF